This entry lists 15 T cell receptor beta chains sequenced from one sample in a study of blood T cell repertoires in COVID-19. Clones were read by immunoSEQ multiplex PCR, and TCRdb kept only the in-frame ones, dropping some. This table holds about half a million clones, 70% to 90% found once. The sample comprised PBMCs or T cells enriched from blood (not recorded which). The receptors derive from a woman aged 55-69 years who had recovered from COVID-19.

The gene calls are TRBV28 and TRBJ1-5; perhaps TRBD1 as D (6 bases). This CDR3 is 14 amino acids long. CDR1 MDHEN and CDR2 SYDVKM come from the germline V gene. V was cut by 7 bases and J by 5 bases, with 15 bases left in between. The CDR3 nucleotides read TGTGCCAGCACCCTGGGGGGGGCTTATCAGCCCCAGCATTTT. Its translation is CASTLGGAYQPQHF.

This chain uses TRBV9 with TRBJ2-3; 7 bases align to TRBD1. V lost 4 bases to trimming and J lost 0 bases; unmatched junction nucleotides: 8. The CDR3 sequence is 16 residues long. Germline V gene sequence: CDR1 SGDLS, CDR2 YYNGEE. The CDR3 nucleotides are TGTGCCAGCAGCCCCAGGGGGACAGCGAGCACAGATACGCAGTATTTT. As protein: CASSPRGTASTDTQYF.

The CDR3 loop is CSVAITGGTEAFF. The DNA of the CDR3 is TGCAGCGTCGCGATTACAGGGGGCACTGAAGCTTTCTTT. The rearrangement uses TRBV29-1 and TRBJ1-1; TRBD1 aligns across 8 bases. V was clipped by 6 bases and J by 4 bases; unmatched bases: 7. The germline V gene has CDR1 SQVTM and CDR2 ANQGSEA. CDR3 length equals 13 residues.

V is TRBV2 and J is TRBJ1-2; the D gene is possibly TRBD1 (5 bases). CDR1 is SNHLY, CDR2 FYNNEI, per germline. V lost 2 bases to trimming and J lost 4 bases, with 11 bases between them. CDR3 length: 14 residues. The CDR3 DNA follows: TGTGCCAGCAGTGAACCAATAGGGGCCTATGGCTACACCTTC. Translated, it gives CASSEPIGAYGYTF.

The count of this clone is one. The chain carries TRBV3-1 (or the pseudogene TRBV3-2) and TRBJ2-5; D not resolved. V was shortened by 2 bases and J by 3 bases, with 13 bases between the two germline ends. This CDR3 region has 15 residues. CDR1 and CDR2 from the germline V gene are LGHDT and YNNKEL (reference sequence). The CDR3 reads CASSQFEVPKETQYF. In nucleotides, the CDR3 is TGTGCCAGCAGCCAATTTGAGGTCCCGAAAGAGACCCAGTACTTC.

This rearrangement joins TRBV6-5 to TRBJ1-1, with TRBD1 as a possible D gene (5 bases). The V and J ends lost 4 bases and 1 base respectively, with 13 bases between them. This CDR3 spans 15 amino acids. Germline loops: CDR1 MNHEY, CDR2 SVGAGI. The CDR3 loop is CASSFQSTGNTEAFF. The CDR3 bases are TGTGCCAGCAGTTTTCAGTCCACAGGGAACACTGAAGCTTTCTTT.

The genes are TRBV11-2 and TRBJ2-5, with TRBD2 matching 10 bases. This CDR3 is 16 amino acids long. The germline V gene encodes CDR1 SGHAT and CDR2 FQNNGV. V lost 1 base to trimming and J lost 5 bases; unmatched junction nucleotides: 7. CDR3 residues: CASSLVTAGGRETQYF. CDR3 sequence (DNA): TGTGCCAGCAGCTTAGTAACAGCGGGGGGGCGGGAGACCCAGTACTTC.

The genes are TRBV18 and TRBJ1-1; tentative D call: TRBD1 (5 bases). V lost 6 bases, J lost 0 bases, and 14 bases lay in between. This CDR3 is built from 15 residues. Germline lookup yields CDR1 KGHSH and CDR2 LQKENI. CDR3 in amino acids: CASSQLGRMNTEAFF. The CDR3 nucleotides are TGTGCCAGCTCCCAACTGGGGCGGATGAACACTGAAGCTTTCTTT.

The rearrangement links TRBV30 to TRBJ2-7, with D maybe TRBD2 (6 bases). Per the germline V gene, CDR1 is GTSNPN and CDR2 is SVGIG (reference sequence). The CDR3 extends over 12 amino acids. Deletions cut 1 base from V and 4 bases from J, with 8 bases between. The DNA of the CDR3 is TGTGCCTGGAGTGCGGCGGGGTACGAGCAGTACGTC. It encodes CAWSAAGYEQYV.

The chain has TRBV4-1 and TRBJ2-7, with 7 bases aligning to TRBD2. Trimming took 0 bases from V and 4 from J; bases not matched to a gene: 12. In germline, CDR1 is MGHRA, CDR2 YSYEKL. The CDR3 is 17 amino acids. As DNA, the CDR3 is TGCGCCAGCAGCCAAGAGGGCTCGGGGCTAGCGGCGTACGAGCAGTACTTC. Translation: CASSQEGSGLAAYEQYF.

The chain employs TRBV29-1 and TRBJ2-7, with D possibly being TRBD1 (6 bases). Germline assignment: CDR1 SQVTM and CDR2 ANQGSEA. This CDR3 is built from 15 residues. The V gene lost 7 bases and the J gene lost 0 bases, with 19 bases spanning the gap. The CDR3 DNA reads TGCAGCGCAGTCAGGGGAGCTGGGAGCTCCTACGAGCAGTACTTC. It translates to CSAVRGAGSSYEQYF.

The CDR3 is CASSGIGGSGANVLTF. The CDR3 DNA reads as TGCGCCAGCAGCGGAATAGGGGGCTCTGGGGCCAACGTCCTGACTTTC. The chain employs TRBV5-1 and TRBJ2-6; D is possibly TRBD1 (6 bases). Germline-derived CDR1 and CDR2 are SGHRS and YFSETQ. This CDR3 region has 16 residues. Trimming pared 4 bases from V and 0 bases from J, leaving 11 bases between.

The chain employs TRBV18 and TRBJ1-2, with a possible D match to TRBD1 (6 bases). CDR3 length: 13 residues. Trimming removed 2 bases from V and 8 bases from J, with 12 bases in between. CDR1 is KGHSH, CDR2 LQKENI, per germline. The CDR3 DNA sequence: TGTGCCAGCTCACCAGGGGCAGGGGACGGCTACACCTTC. This translates into CASSPGAGDGYTF.

The chain is built from TRBV10-1 and TRBJ2-1, with 7 bases that match TRBD2. The V and J ends lost 8 bases and 4 bases, in that order; junction bases with no gene match: 11. This CDR3 spans 15 amino acids. CDR1 WNHNN and CDR2 SYGVQD come from the germline V gene (reference sequence). The CDR3 DNA follows: TGCGCCAGCGGTTTTGGCGGGGGAGGTTACAATGAGCAGTTCTTC. As protein: CASGFGGGGYNEQFF.

The chain couples TRBV12-5 to TRBJ1-4, with a tentative D call TRBD1 (6 bases). CDR3 length: 14 residues. CDR1 LGHNT and CDR2 FRNRAP come from the germline V gene. V was pared by 6 bases and J by 6 bases, with 14 bases between. DNA of the CDR3: TGTGCTAGTGGCACCAGGGGTGGGGATGAAAAACTGTTTTTT. It encodes CASGTRGGDEKLFF.